This T cell receptor beta chain was observed in a study of graft-versus-host responses after intestinal transplantation. Study background: Recipients had transplants, and these were multivisceral, liver-intestinal, or isolated intestinal. Uniformly, recipients were administered anti-thymocyte globulin induction with subsequent tacrolimus and steroids for roughly three years. The study's findings and limits: When patients had graft-donor T cell macrochimerism, their allografts held high graft-versus-host to host-versus-graft clonal ratios. GvH clones were found in recipient marrow; some appeared first in ileum or blood.

Concerning this clone itself: Its antigen is not known.

CDR1 MNHNY and CDR2 SVGAGI come from the germline V gene (reference sequence). CDR3 length equals 15 residues. V shed 4 bases and J shed 7 bases, with 16 bases lying between them. Generated by immunoSEQ multiplex PCR, the TCRdb table keeps only in-frame clones and is missing some. Among about 40,000 clones, roughly nine tenths were seen once, and the ten largest hold 2% to 2.5%. Source: PBMCs, taken approximately 300 days after intestinal transplant. This sequence was found in a human patient who received an intestinal transplant, so some T cells may come from the graft donor. This chain joins TRBV6-6 and TRBJ1-4; TRBD1 is a possible D gene (6 bases). CDR3 sequence (DNA): TGTGCCAGCAGTTCCCTTGGGGGCGCGAGTGAAAAACTGTTTTTT. Its protein product is CASSSLGGASEKLFF.